This TCR beta chain emerged from a study of T cells in lung cancer brain metastases (dated by TCRdb to the late 2010s). With respect to the entire study: About 85% of the 20 patients had a history of tobacco use, with a median of about 44 pack-years. About 90% of the 20 patients received no interval therapy between primary and metastasis resection. A median interval of about 53 weeks was observed between acquisition of the primary and brain metastasis specimens. The cohort comprised around 20 patients contributing about 40 specimens, one primary lung lesion and one brain metastasis each. TCR beta CDR3 repertoires were compared between fully resected primary non-small cell lung cancers and paired brain metastases. DNA integrity number averaged about 4 in both primary and metastatic specimens, with no significant difference between sites. Of the patients, about a dozen were female and 8 or 9 were male, and their median age at first diagnosis was 57.5 years. The paper as a whole reports these results and caveats: Most clones were specific to a single lesion, and overlap between paired lesions was limited (mean Morisita index approximately 0.25). A significantly larger repertoire fraction was made up by the ten most abundant clones in brain metastases than in primaries, which was suggestive of clonal expansion. The study could not control for the effects of preoperative corticosteroids on T cell infiltration in brain metastases. Brain metastases contained significantly fewer unique productive clones than the paired primaries (median about 1,500 versus 4,500). Retrieval of the complete infiltrating T cell repertoire may have been prevented by DNA fragmentation in FFPE samples.

Patients had resection either for delayed recurrence of a solitary brain metastasis or for synchronous oligometastatic disease. Patients with a history of multiple malignancies were excluded so that cancers other than NSCLC would not be included. Using marked H&E slides as a guide, tumor areas were macrodissected from four to six unstained roughly 9.4 um sections that had been deparaffinized. All specimens were formalin-fixed and paraffin-embedded (FFPE). Genomic DNA was extracted using the AllPrep DNA/RNA FFPE Kit. The CDR3 has 15 amino acids, counting the end cysteine and phenylalanine. The read is trimmed to its CDR3 DNA, 45 bases read in frame from base 1. According to the germline V gene, CDR1 reads SNHLY and CDR2 reads FYNNEI. V ends up 5 bases short and J 9 bases short, with an unmatched junction base count of 9. Each sample received roughly 2 to 5.5 ug of genomic DNA as input, and the DNA input was kept equal within each pair of samples. TCR beta libraries were built with the immunoSEQ hsTCRbeta Kit using multiplexed V and J gene primers in two PCR steps. Pooled libraries with positive and negative controls were sequenced on an Illumina MiSeq using a 100-cycle paired-end protocol. In the source study's methods: The immunoSEQ vendor processed the raw data into normalized, annotated TCR beta repertoire reports. Richness was defined as the number of unique clones by nucleotide sequence, and the iChao1 and Efron-Thisted estimators were used to extrapolate total richness. To characterize and compare the paired lesions, the analysis used Pielou's evenness, Simpson's index, the proportional abundance of the top-ten clones, and the Morisita overlap index. The immuneACCESS repertoire file appears here via TCRdb, limited to in-frame rearrangements. These files lack a portion of the clones; in checked studies, under half of the deficit traces to unresolved V genes, and the cause of the others is not known. That table supplies the V and J calls and clone size; D and trimming were determined from the DNA. This sample lists some 630 clones; around 93% were detected once. Around 3.6% of the sample comes from the top ten.

Remarks on this clone: No cognate antigen has been identified for it. Per-nucleotide qualities are absent, and no much larger clonotype sits a single base away.

The receptor was derived from a woman in her forties or fifties with non-small cell lung cancer that had spread to the brain. The material sequenced was tumor tissue from a brain metastasis. What this sample's cell subset or site label stands for: paired resected brain metastasis. The rearranged segments are TRBV2 and TRBJ2-1; TRBD2 agrees with 11 junctional bases. The nucleotide sequence reads TGTGCCAGCAGTCCCACTAGCGGGAGACTCGGTGAGCAGTTCTTC. It translates as CASSPTSGRLGEQFF.